This T cell receptor beta chain appears in the sequencing data of a study of blood T cell repertoires in COVID-19 (TCRdb year 2020). As for the study more broadly: Samples covering the acute and convalescent phases of COVID-19 were provided by collaborators in the United States, Italy and Spain. The prospective study material was composed of cDNA or gDNA derived from T cells, B-cell-depleted T cells, or PBMCs. The dataset comprised deeply sampled blood TCRbeta repertoires from subjects exposed to, actively infected with, or recovered from COVID-19. The repertoires were made available in a free public database intended to serve as a resource for research on the immune response to SARS-CoV-2. Samples came from the ongoing ImmuneRACE study (first 160 participants) plus 1,254 subjects from 6 global collaborators. Nearly every sample came with metadata listing a de-identified subject ID, COVID-19 status, age in years and sex. HLA class I and class II types, where available, came from metadata supplied by the sample provider rather than from assay-based typing.

Overall study results and their limits: The quantity of clinical and demographic metadata differed by source and by participant and was supplied without curation.

The CDR3, from cysteine to phenylalanine, totals 16 residues. The only DNA kept is the CDR3, 48 bases in frame from the first base. Looking up the germline V gene yields CDR1 ENHRY and CDR2 SYGVKD. V is shortened by 2 bases, J by 0 bases, and the region joining them spans 10 bases. TCRbeta CDR3 regions were amplified from genomic DNA using the immunoSEQ Assay, a bias-controlled multiplex PCR. Under the source paper's analysis protocol: The number of nucleated cells in each sample was estimated by amplification of reference gene primers within the assay. Sequence reads were collapsed and filtered to measure the absolute abundance of every unique TCRbeta CDR3 rearrangement. For each sample, productive Simpson clonality was calculated as the square root of Simpson's diversity index across productive rearrangements. TCRdb took this table from immuneACCESS and kept in-frame rearrangements with V and J called. Such tables lack part of the clones; where checked against another copy, unresolved V genes explain under half of the gap, and the rest is unexplained. Clone size and the V and J calls come from that table; the DNA yielded D and trimming. The sample table contains under 250,000 clones; only one count was recorded for 75% to 85% of them. The ten largest clones add up to about 2.5% of the sample.

As regards this clone: Its antigen has not been determined. The record has no base qualities; no much larger clone is one base away.

At one collaborating source in Seattle, patients were enrolled during active infection and were followed longitudinally through the course of disease. Each collaborating institution followed its own protocols to collect whole blood in K2EDTA tubes. For TCRbeta analysis, collaborator samples were shipped as frozen whole blood, as isolated PBMCs, or as DNA extracted from either sample type. Sequenced: peripheral blood. The receptor's source is a woman in her 70s with COVID-19, enrolled during active disease. The rearrangement joined TRBV10-3 to TRBJ1-4, with no D gene named confidently. The CDR3 region: CAISEGREATNEKLFF. The sequenced DNA is TGTGCCATCAGTGAGGGCAGAGAGGCAACTAATGAAAAACTGTTTTTT.